The 17 T cell receptor beta chains below come from one sample, sequenced in a study of blood T cell repertoires in COVID-19. The table came from immunoSEQ multiplex PCR; TCRdb's copy has only in-frame clones and leaves some out. This sample yields about 360,000 clones, of which 70% to 90% are seen a single time; under 8.5% belongs to the top ten. Specimen: peripheral blood. These TCRs come from a woman in her sixties or seventies with COVID-19, enrolled during active disease.

V gene TRBV28 combines with J gene TRBJ1-2; unclear D gene. The CDR3 spans 13 residues. Germline CDR1 reads MDHEN; CDR2 reads SYDVKM. V lost 3 bases and J lost 3, with 8 bases in between. The CDR3 here is CASSFTADYGYTF. DNA of the CDR3: TGTGCCAGCAGTTTTACAGCAGACTATGGCTACACCTTC.

V gene TRBV5-1 combines with J gene TRBJ1-2; TRBD1 might be the D (6 bases). The germline CDR1 and CDR2 sequences are SGHRS and YFSETQ. The CDR3 covers 14 residues. Trimming pared 0 bases from V and 8 bases from J, leaving 14 bases between. CDR3 nucleotides: TGCGCCAGCAGCTTGGAAGGACAGCCCGCCGGCTACACCTTC. Its translation: CASSLEGQPAGYTF.

The CDR3 DNA follows: TGTGCCAGCAAGGGAGGGCCCACCCAGTACTTC. This gives the protein CASKGGPTQYF. The genes are TRBV2 and TRBJ2-5; 7 nucleotides match TRBD2. Germline V gives CDR1 SNHLY, CDR2 FYNNEI. V lost 7 bases to trimming and J lost 8 bases; unmatched junction nucleotides: 4. This CDR3 has 11 residues.

The chain is built from TRBV30 and TRBJ2-7; TRBD1 matches 11 bases. The CDR3 is 15 amino acids. Germline loops: CDR1 GTSNPN, CDR2 SVGIG (reference sequence). Trimming removed 2 bases from V and 5 bases from J; junction bases left unmatched: 8. CDR3 residues: CAWSRGQGAPHEQYF. Here the CDR3 DNA reads TGTGCCTGGAGTCGAGGACAGGGGGCACCCCACGAGCAGTACTTC.

V usage is TRBV19 and J usage is TRBJ1-3; TRBD1 might be the D (6 bases). This CDR3 region has 16 residues. The germline gives CDR1 LNHDA, CDR2 SQIVND (reference sequence). The V end lost 6 bases, the J end lost 3 bases, and 18 bases lay between the germline ends. The chain's CDR3 is CASRATGLTYGNTIYF. In DNA form, the CDR3 reads TGTGCCAGTAGAGCCACAGGGTTAACCTATGGAAACACCATATATTTT. The entire variable domain, with the rest obtained from reference TRBV19 and TRBJ1-3, is as follows: DGGITQSPKYLFRKEGQNVTLSCEQNLNHDAMYWYRQDPGQGLRLIYYSQIVNDFQKGDIAEGYSVSREKKESFPLTVTSAQKNPTAFYLCASRATGLTYGNTIYFGEGSWLTVV.

The genes are TRBV7-8 and TRBJ2-7; TRBD2 agrees at 13 bases. In germline, CDR1 is SGHVS, CDR2 FQNEAQ. V lost 4 bases to trimming and J lost 4 bases; unmatched junction nucleotides: 4. This CDR3 contains 15 residues. The CDR3 coding sequence is TGTGCCAGCAGCTGGACTAGCGGGGGTTTTTACGAGCAGTACTTC. Translated: CASSWTSGGFYEQYF.

V and J are TRBV27 and TRBJ2-5; weak D call: TRBD2 (6 bases). The CDR3 has 14 amino acids. Germline loops: CDR1 MNHEY, CDR2 SMNVEV (reference sequence). V gave up 1 base and J gave up 4 bases, with 10 bases separating them. Here the CDR3 reads CASSLLAGGETQYF. The CDR3 nucleotides read TGTGCCAGCAGTTTATTAGCCGGGGGAGAGACCCAGTACTTC.

This clone was seen just once. The rearrangement links TRBV23-1 to TRBJ2-7; 11 bases match TRBD2. TRBV23-1 is treated as an ORF (open reading frame) with a function not yet certain. The CDR3 contains 16 residues. With 8 bases clipped from V and 5 bases from J, the junction kept 14 bases outside the gene matches. CDR3 region: CASGCGKLAGVHEQYF. The CDR3 nucleotides read TGCGCCAGCGGATGCGGTAAACTAGCGGGGGTACACGAGCAGTACTTC.

This chain joins TRBV9 and TRBJ2-5; the match to TRBD1 covers 7 bases. V trimming: 0 bases; J trimming: 0 bases; junction bases outside the gene matches: 5. Germline CDR1 SGDLS, CDR2 YYNGEE. The CDR3 is made up of 16 amino acids. This CDR3 reads CASSVVPQGDQETQYF. CDR3 DNA sequence: TGTGCCAGCAGCGTAGTCCCCCAGGGGGACCAAGAGACCCAGTACTTC. Full variable domain (rest looked up from reference TRBV9 and TRBJ2-5): DSGVTQTPKHLITATGQRVTLRCSPRSGDLSVYWYQQSLDQGLQFLIQYYNGEERAKGNILERFSAQQFPDLHSELNLSSLELGDSALYFCASSVVPQGDQETQYFGPGTRLLVL.

The chain joins TRBV12-3 or TRBV12-4 to TRBJ2-4, with 10 positions matching TRBD1. This CDR3 is 12 amino acids long. V was pared by 8 bases and J by 8 bases, with 3 bases of the junction left unmatched. In DNA, the CDR3 is TGTGCCAGCGGACAGGGGGGGTACATTCAGTACTTC. It encodes CASGQGGYIQYF.

The rearrangement joins TRBV11-2 to TRBJ2-7, with 11 bases lining up with TRBD2. This CDR3 comprises 15 residues. V gave up 4 bases and J gave up 1 base; unmatched junction bases: 3. Germline V gene data show CDR1 as SGHAT and CDR2 as FQNNGV. CDR3 protein: CASSSVAGGSYEQYF. In DNA, the CDR3 is TGTGCCAGCAGCTCCGTAGCGGGGGGGTCCTACGAGCAGTACTTC.

This sequence joins TRBV5-1 and TRBJ1-2; 8 nucleotides line up with TRBD1. Germline assignment: CDR1 SGHRS and CDR2 YFSETQ. V shed 1 base and J 4 bases; nucleotides not matched to a gene: 3. This CDR3 spans 14 amino acids. The CDR3 reads CASSLPGTGYGYTF. CDR3 nucleotides: TGCGCCAGCAGCTTGCCCGGGACAGGCTATGGCTACACCTTC.

This clone was counted a few times. The rearrangement links TRBV20-1 to TRBJ1-2, with D unclear. Germline CDR1 is DFQATT and CDR2 is SNEGSKA (reference sequence). The CDR3 spans 11 residues. Trimming shortened V by 5 bases and J by 8 bases, and 12 bases separated the two germline ends. The CDR3 coding sequence is TGCAGTGCTCCTCTAAGTGTCGGCTACACCTTC. Its protein is CSAPLSVGYTF.

This sequence joins TRBV3-1 (or the pseudogene TRBV3-2) and TRBJ1-1; TRBD1 might be the D (6 bases). CDR3 length equals 18 residues. V was clipped by 3 bases and J by 1 base, with 21 bases between them. Germline V lookup: CDR1 LGHDT, CDR2 YNNKEL (reference sequence). The CDR3 reads CASSHALGWGQQNTEAFF. The CDR3, as DNA: TGTGCCAGCAGCCACGCCTTAGGCTGGGGACAACAGAACACTGAAGCTTTCTTT.

This clone was seen just once. The V gene is TRBV6-2 or TRBV6-3, the J gene TRBJ2-1, with 10 bases aligning to TRBD2. The junction had 5 bases not matched to a gene; V was cut back by 6 bases and J by 3 bases. The CDR3 is made up of 15 amino acids. CDR1 and CDR2 (germline): MNHEY, SVGEGT. The CDR3 is CASSSGGGGYNEQFF. CDR3 nucleotides: TGTGCCAGCAGCAGCGGGGGGGGCGGCTACAATGAGCAGTTCTTC.

The chain employs TRBV5-1 and TRBJ2-5, with 8 bases that match TRBD1. Germline CDR1 and CDR2: SGHRS and YFSETQ. J gave up 5 bases and V 4 bases, and 10 bases lay outside the gene matches. The CDR3 covers 15 residues. The CDR3 sequence is CASSSRTGNGETQYF. DNA of the CDR3: TGCGCCAGCAGCAGCCGGACAGGGAATGGGGAGACCCAGTACTTC.

This chain uses TRBV18 with TRBJ1-6; D unclear. Germline lookup yields CDR1 KGHSH and CDR2 LQKENI. The CDR3 runs 14 residues. Deletions cut 1 base from V and 5 bases from J, with 6 bases between. CDR3 region: CASSPQSDNSPLHF. The CDR3 DNA is TGTGCCAGCTCACCACAATCTGATAATTCACCCCTCCACTTT.